This TCR beta chain was captured by sequencing in a study of blood T cells in healthy people across ages. Regarding the study as a whole: Diversity figures derived from one million T cells were judged to underestimate the true value.

This clonotype came up a few times. Antigen unknown. Together with a sample-barcoded 5' primer, a J-beta primer mix was included in a second PCR lasting about 7 to 12 cycles. Each CDR3 protein is one row after TCRdb ran MiXCR on the 5' RACE reads. This sample has hundreds of thousands of distinct CDR3 sequences, with 25% to 35% found just once. What was sequenced was blood. This clonotype was sampled from a woman aged 80 or older in good health.

CDR3 nucleotide sequence: TGTGCCAGCAGCTTGGCCTGGGCCTCAGAGCGCACTAATGAAAAACTGTTTTTT. As protein: CASSLAWASERTNEKLFF. The chain employs TRBV5-6 and TRBJ1-4; D is unclear. The germline CDR1 and CDR2 sequences are SGHDT and YYEEEE. The ends were cut back, 0 bases at V and 2 bases at J, with 17 bases in the middle. The CDR3 is 18 residues long. Full variable domain (outside the CDR3, taken from reference TRBV5-6 and TRBJ1-4): DAGVTQSPTHLIKTRGQQVTLRCSPKSGHDTVSWYQQALGQGPQFIFQYYEEEERQRGNFPDRFSGHQFPNYSSELNVNALLLGDSALYLCASSLAWASERTNEKLFFGSGTQLSVL.